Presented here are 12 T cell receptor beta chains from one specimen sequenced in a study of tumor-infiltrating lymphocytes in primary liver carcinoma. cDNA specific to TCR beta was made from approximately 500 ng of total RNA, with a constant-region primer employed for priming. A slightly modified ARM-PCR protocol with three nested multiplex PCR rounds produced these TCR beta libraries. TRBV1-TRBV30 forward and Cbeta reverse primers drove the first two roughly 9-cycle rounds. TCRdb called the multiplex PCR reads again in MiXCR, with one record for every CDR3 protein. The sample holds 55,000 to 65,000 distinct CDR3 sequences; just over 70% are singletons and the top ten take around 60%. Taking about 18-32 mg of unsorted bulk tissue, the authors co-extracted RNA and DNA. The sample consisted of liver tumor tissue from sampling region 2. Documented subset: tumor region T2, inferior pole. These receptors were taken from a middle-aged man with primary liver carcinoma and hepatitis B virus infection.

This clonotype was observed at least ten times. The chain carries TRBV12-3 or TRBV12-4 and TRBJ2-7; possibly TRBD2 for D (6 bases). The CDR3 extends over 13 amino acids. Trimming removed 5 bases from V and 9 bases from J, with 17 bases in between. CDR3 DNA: TGTGCCAGCAGTCCGACTGGCGCGGGGAGGCAGTACTTC. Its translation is CASSPTGAGRQYF.

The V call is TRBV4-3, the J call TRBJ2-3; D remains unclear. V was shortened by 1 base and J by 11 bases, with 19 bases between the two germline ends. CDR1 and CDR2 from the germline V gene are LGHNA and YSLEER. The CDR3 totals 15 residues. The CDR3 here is CASSQGVVLAIMQYF. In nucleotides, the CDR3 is TGCGCCAGCAGCCAAGGAGTCGTCTTAGCAATTATGCAGTATTTT.

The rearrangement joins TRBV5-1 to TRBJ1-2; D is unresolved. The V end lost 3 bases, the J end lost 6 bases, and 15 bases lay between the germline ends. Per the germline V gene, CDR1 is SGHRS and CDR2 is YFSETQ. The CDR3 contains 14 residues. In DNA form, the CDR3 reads TGCGCCAGCAGCTCCTCGGGCGGGGTGGATGGCTACACCTTC. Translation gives CASSSSGGVDGYTF.

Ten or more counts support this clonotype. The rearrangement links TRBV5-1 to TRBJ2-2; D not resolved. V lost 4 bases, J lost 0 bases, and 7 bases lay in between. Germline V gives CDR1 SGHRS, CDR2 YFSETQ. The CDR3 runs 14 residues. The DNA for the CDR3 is TGCGCCAGCAGCCCGGCAGCGAACACCGGGGAGCTGTTTTTT. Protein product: CASSPAANTGELFF.

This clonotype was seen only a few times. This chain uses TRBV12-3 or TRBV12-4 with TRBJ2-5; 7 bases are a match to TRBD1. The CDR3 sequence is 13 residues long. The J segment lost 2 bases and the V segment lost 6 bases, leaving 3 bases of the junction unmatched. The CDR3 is CASSRDRQETQYF. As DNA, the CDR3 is TGTGCCAGCAGCCGGGACAGACAAGAGACCCAGTACTTC.

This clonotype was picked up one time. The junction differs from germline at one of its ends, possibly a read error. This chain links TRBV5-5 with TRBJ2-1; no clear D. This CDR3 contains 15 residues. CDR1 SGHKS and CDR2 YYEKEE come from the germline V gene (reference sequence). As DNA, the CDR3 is TGTGCTAGCAGCCCTGTACATGGTTCCTACAATGATCAGTTCTTC. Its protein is CASSPVHGSYNDQFF. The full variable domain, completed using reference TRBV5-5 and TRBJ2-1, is DAGVTQSPTHLIKTRGQQVTLRCSPISGHKSVSWYQQVLGQGPQFIFQYYEKEERGRGNFPDRFSARQFPNYSSELNVNALLLGDSALYLCASSPVHGSYNDQFFGPGTRLTVL.

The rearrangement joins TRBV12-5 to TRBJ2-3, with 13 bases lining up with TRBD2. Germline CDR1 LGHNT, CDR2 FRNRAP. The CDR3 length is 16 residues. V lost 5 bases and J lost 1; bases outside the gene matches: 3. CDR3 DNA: TGTGCTAGTGGTAACGGACTAGCGGGAGGCACAGATACGCAGTATTTT. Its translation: CASGNGLAGGTDTQYF.

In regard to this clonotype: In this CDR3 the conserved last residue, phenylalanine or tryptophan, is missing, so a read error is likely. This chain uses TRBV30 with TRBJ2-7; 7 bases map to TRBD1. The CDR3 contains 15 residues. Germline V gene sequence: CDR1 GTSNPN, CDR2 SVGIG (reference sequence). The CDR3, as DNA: TGTGCTCGGGACCCCGGACAGGAAAGTTACTACGAGCAGTACTAC. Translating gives CARDPGQESYYEQYY.

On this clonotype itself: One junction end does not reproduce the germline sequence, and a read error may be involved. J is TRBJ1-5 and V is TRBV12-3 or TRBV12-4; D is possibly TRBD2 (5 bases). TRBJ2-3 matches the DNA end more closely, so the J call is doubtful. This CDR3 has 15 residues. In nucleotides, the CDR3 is TGTACCAGCAGTTTTGAGCAAGGAGGCAATCAGCCCCAGTATTTT. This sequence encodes CTSSFEQGGNQPQYF.

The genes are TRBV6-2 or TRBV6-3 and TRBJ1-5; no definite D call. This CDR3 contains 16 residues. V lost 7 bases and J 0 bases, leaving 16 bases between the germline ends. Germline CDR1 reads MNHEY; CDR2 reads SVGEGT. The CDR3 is CASNQAVIVSNQPQHF. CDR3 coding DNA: TGTGCCAGCAACCAAGCCGTGATAGTTAGCAATCAGCCCCAGCATTTT.

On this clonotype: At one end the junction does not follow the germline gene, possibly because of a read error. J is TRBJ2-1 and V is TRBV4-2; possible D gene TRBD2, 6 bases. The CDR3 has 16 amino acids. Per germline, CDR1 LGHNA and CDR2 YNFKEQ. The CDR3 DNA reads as TGTGCCAGCAGCCACGCCGGGGGAGAGGGGATCAATGAGCAGCTCTTC. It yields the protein CASSHAGGEGINEQLF.

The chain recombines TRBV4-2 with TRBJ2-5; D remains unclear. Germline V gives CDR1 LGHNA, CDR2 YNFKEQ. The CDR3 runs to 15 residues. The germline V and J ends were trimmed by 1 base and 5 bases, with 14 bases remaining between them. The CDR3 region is CASSQAEWVSETQYF. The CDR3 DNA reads TGTGCCAGCAGCCAAGCGGAGTGGGTATCGGAGACCCAGTACTTC.